These 9 T cell receptor beta chains were sequenced from one sample in a study of metastatic and nonmetastatic thyroid tumors. Patients underwent thyroid surgery, and none had received any treatment before it. MiXCR reprocessed the PCR reads for TCRdb. The sample records 15,000 to 20,000 clones, roughly 32% being singletons. Sequencing used tumor tissue. The receptors shown here come from a female donor with papillary thyroid cancer or a benign thyroid nodule (not recorded which). Some clones in this sample may be carry-over from other donors' samples.

In this sample, this clone is medium-sized. V is TRBV20-1 and J is TRBJ1-2; unclear D gene. The length of the CDR3 is 12 residues. CDR1 and CDR2 from the germline V gene are DFQATT and SNEGSKA (reference sequence). V was cut by 4 bases and J by 2 bases, with 8 bases left in between. In DNA, the CDR3 is TGCAGTGCTATGGAGGAAAACTATGGCTACACCTTC. Amino acid sequence: CSAMEENYGYTF.

The CDR3 here is CSAFNRGRAEAFF. The CDR3 nucleotides are TGCAGTGCGTTCAACAGGGGAAGAGCTGAAGCTTTCTTT. The chain is built from TRBV20-1 and TRBJ1-1; 7 nucleotides match TRBD1. The length of the CDR3 is 13 residues. J was trimmed by 6 bases and V by 6 bases; bases with no gene match: 10. Germline V CDR1 and CDR2: DFQATT, SNEGSKA (reference sequence).

This clone was counted many times. V is TRBV2 and J is TRBJ2-3; a possible D gene is TRBD2 (6 bases). Germline lookup yields CDR1 SNHLY and CDR2 FYNNEI. The CDR3 loop spans 18 amino acids. V lost 6 bases and J lost 5, with 27 bases in between. The CDR3 region is CASRTGLGRDLRGDTQYF. DNA for the CDR3: TGTGCCAGCAGAACCGGCTTGGGGCGGGATCTTAGGGGAGATACGCAGTATTTT. The full variable domain, rest sourced from reference TRBV2 and TRBJ2-3, is EPEVTQTPSHQVTQMGQEVILRCVPISNHLYFYWYRQILGQKVEFLVSFYNNEISEKSEIFDDQFSVERPDGSNFTLKIRSTKLEDSAMYFCASRTGLGRDLRGDTQYFGPGTRLTVL.

This chain joins TRBV11-2 and TRBJ1-2; no clear D. Trimming took off 0 bases at V and 4 bases at J, with 9 bases between the two ends. The germline V gene encodes CDR1 SGHAT and CDR2 FQNNGV. This CDR3 is 14 amino acids long. CDR3 sequence: CASSLDRASYGYTF. The DNA of the CDR3 is TGTGCCAGCAGCTTAGATAGGGCTAGCTATGGCTACACCTTC.

The chain uses TRBV6-1 and TRBJ2-1, with D tentatively TRBD2 (6 bases). The germline gives CDR1 MNHNS, CDR2 SASEGT. V was cut by 9 bases and J by 2 bases, with 8 bases left in between. The CDR3 covers 12 residues. The CDR3 loop reads CASPGAYNEQFF. CDR3 coding DNA: TGTGCCAGTCCGGGAGCCTACAATGAGCAGTTCTTC.

This clone turned up a few times. This chain links TRBV24-1 with TRBJ2-3; possible D gene TRBD1, 5 bases. Germline V gene sequence: CDR1 KGHDR, CDR2 SFDVKD. The germline V and J ends were trimmed by 3 bases and 2 bases, with 14 bases remaining between them. CDR3 length equals 16 residues. CDR3 amino acids: CATSDPLLGPTDTQYF. The CDR3 DNA is TGTGCCACCAGTGATCCCCTGTTGGGGCCCACAGATACGCAGTATTTT.

The chain has TRBV11-2 and TRBJ1-6, with 8 bases matching TRBD1. The junction had 3 bases not matched to a gene; V was cut back by 5 bases and J by 6 bases. Germline V gene data show CDR1 as SGHAT and CDR2 as FQNNGV. This CDR3 region has 14 residues. This chain's CDR3 is CASSRDRSNSPLHF. The CDR3 nucleotides are TGTGCCAGCAGCAGGGACAGGTCTAATTCACCCCTCCACTTT. Drawing the rest from reference TRBV11-2 and TRBJ1-6, the complete variable domain is EAGVAQSPRYKIIEKRQSVAFWCNPISGHATLYWYQQILGQGPKLLIQFQNNGVVDDSQLPKDRFSAERLKGVDSTLKIQPAKLEDSAVYLCASSRDRSNSPLHFGNGTRLTVT.

The chain is built from TRBV4-3 and TRBJ2-7; 14 bases line up with TRBD2. Per germline, CDR1 LGHNA and CDR2 YSLEER. This CDR3 has 16 residues. V gave up 5 bases and J gave up 7 bases; unmatched junction bases: 10. The CDR3 is CASSSRGGLAGGEQYF. In DNA form, the CDR3 reads TGCGCCAGCAGCTCCAGGGGAGGACTAGCGGGAGGTGAGCAGTACTTC.

This clone occurred once. This sample includes further DNA sequences coding for the same CDR3. This rearrangement joins TRBV4-2 to TRBJ2-7; D is possibly TRBD1 (6 bases). This CDR3 region has 15 residues. The V end lost 3 bases, the J end lost 7 bases, and 19 bases lay between the germline ends. Germline assignment: CDR1 LGHNA and CDR2 YNFKEQ. CDR3 sequence: CASSQTLAGAYEQYF. CDR3 sequence (DNA): TGTGCCAGCAGCCAGACCCTAGCAGGGGCTTATGAGCAGTACTTC.